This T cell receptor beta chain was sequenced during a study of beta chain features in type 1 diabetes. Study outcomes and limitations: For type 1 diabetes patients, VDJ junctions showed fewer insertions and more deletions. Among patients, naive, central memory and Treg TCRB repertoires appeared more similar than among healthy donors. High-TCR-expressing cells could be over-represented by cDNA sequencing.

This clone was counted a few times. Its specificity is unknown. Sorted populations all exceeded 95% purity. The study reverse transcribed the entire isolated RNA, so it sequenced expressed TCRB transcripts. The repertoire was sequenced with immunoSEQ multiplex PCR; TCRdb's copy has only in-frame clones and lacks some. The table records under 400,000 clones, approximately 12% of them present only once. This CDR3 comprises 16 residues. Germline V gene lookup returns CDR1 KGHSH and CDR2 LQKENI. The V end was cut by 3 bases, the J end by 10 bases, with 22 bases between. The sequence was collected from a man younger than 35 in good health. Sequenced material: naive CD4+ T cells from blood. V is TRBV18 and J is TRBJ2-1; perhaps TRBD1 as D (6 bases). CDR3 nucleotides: TGTGCCAGCTCACCGCGTATGACAGGAAACTCGGGGGAGCAGTTCTTC. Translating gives CASSPRMTGNSGEQFF. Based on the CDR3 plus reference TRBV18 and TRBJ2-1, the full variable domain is NAGVMQNPRHLVRRRGQEARLRCSPMKGHSHVYWYRQLPEEGLKFMVYLQKENIIDESGMPKERFSAEFPKEGPSILRIQQVVRGDSAAYFCASSPRMTGNSGEQFFGPGTRLTVL.